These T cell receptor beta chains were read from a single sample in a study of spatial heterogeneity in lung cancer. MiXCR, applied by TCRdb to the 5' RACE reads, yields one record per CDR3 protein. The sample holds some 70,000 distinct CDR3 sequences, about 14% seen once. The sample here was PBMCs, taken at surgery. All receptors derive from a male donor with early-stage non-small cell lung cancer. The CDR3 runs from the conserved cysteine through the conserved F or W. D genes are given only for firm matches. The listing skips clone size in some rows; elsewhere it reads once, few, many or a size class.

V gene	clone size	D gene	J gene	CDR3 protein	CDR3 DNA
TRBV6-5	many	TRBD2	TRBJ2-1	CATGTGGNEQFF	TGTGCCACCGGGACGGGAGGAAATGAGCAGTTCTTC
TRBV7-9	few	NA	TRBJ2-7	CASSPTAGSYEQYF	TGTGCCAGCAGCCCCACGGCGGGCTCCTACGAGCAGTACTTC
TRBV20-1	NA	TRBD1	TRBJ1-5	CSARTTGFGQPQHF	TGCAGTGCTAGAACGACAGGGTTCGGGCAGCCCCAGCATTTT
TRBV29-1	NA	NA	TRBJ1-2	CSVGSNYGYTF	TGCAGCGTTGGATCGAACTATGGCTACACCTTC
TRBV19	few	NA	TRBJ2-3	CASSIGGRNTDTQYF	TGTGCCAGTAGTATAGGTGGACGGAACACAGATACGCAGTATTTT
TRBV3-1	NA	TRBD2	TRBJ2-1	CASSQTSPGLAPTNEQFF	TGTGCCAGCAGCCAAACGTCACCGGGACTAGCGCCTACCAATGAGCAGTTCTTC
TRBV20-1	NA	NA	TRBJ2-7	CSARATSSYEQYF	TGCAGTGCTAGAGCCACTAGCTCCTACGAGCAGTACTTC
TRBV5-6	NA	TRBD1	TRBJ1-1	CASSPPLDRGLVTEAFF	TGTGCCAGCAGCCCTCCTCTAGACAGGGGGCTGGTCACTGAAGCTTTCTTT
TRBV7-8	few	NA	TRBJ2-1	CASSLGTLERLNEQFF	TGTGCCAGCAGCCTAGGGACTCTCGAGCGGCTCAATGAGCAGTTCTTC
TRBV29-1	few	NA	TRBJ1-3	CSVSGNPGNTIYF	TGCAGCGTTTCCGGGAACCCTGGAAACACCATATATTTT
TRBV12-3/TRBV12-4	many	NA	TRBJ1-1	CASRYGPFEAFF	TGTGCCAGCAGGTACGGCCCTTTCGAAGCTTTCTTT
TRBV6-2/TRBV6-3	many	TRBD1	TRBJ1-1	CASSYRGEGTEAFF	TGTGCCAGCAGCTACAGGGGTGAGGGCACTGAAGCTTTCTTT
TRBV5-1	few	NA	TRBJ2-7	CASSLELAREQYF	TGCGCCAGCAGCTTGGAACTAGCAAGGGAGCAGTACTTC
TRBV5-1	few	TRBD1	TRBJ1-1	CASSLTGADTEAFF	TGCGCCAGCAGCTTGACAGGGGCGGACACTGAAGCTTTCTTT
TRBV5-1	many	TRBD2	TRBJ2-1	CASSLESTSVGQFF	TGCGCCAGCAGCTTGGAGTCCACTAGCGTTGGGCAGTTCTTC
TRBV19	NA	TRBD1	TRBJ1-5	CATSGTGGWQPQHF	TGTGCCACATCCGGGACAGGGGGCTGGCAGCCCCAGCATTTT
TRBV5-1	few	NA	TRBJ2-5	CASSGWEETQYF	TGCGCCAGCAGCGGGTGGGAAGAGACCCAGTACTTC
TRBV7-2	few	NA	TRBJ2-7	CASSSGPTTTYEQYF	TGTGCCAGCAGCTCCGGGCCGACAACTACCTACGAGCAGTACTTC
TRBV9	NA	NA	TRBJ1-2	CASSVVGTNYGYTF	TGTGCCAGCAGCGTAGTAGGCACAAACTATGGCTACACCTTC
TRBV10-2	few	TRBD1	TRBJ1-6	CASGGGTVSYNSPLHF	TGCGCCAGCGGAGGGGGGACAGTCTCCTATAATTCACCCCTCCACTTT
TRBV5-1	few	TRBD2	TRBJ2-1	CASSLGGRNNEQFF	TGCGCCAGCAGCTTGGGCGGGAGAAACAATGAGCAGTTCTTC
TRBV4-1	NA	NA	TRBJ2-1	CASSPWTASNEQFF	TGCGCCAGCAGCCCATGGACAGCAAGCAATGAGCAGTTCTTC
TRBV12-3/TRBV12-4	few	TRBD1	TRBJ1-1	CASRGQGEGTEAFF	TGTGCCAGCAGGGGACAGGGGGAGGGCACTGAAGCTTTCTTT
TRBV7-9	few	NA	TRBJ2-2	CASSWDRPGELFF	TGTGCCAGCAGTTGGGACCGCCCCGGGGAGCTGTTTTTT
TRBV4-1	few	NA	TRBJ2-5	CASSQEGVGGEGSQYF	TGCGCCAGCAGCCAAGAAGGGGTTGGGGGCGAGGGGTCCCAGTACTTC
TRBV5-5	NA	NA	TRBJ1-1	CASSLTSNTEAFF	TGTGCCAGCAGCTTGACCTCGAACACTGAAGCTTTCTTT
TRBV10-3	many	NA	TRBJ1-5	CAITRGGDQPQHF	TGTGCCATCACCCGGGGGGGGGATCAGCCCCAGCATTTT
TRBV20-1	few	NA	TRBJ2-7	CSAGAVEVSSSYEQYF	TGCAGTGCTGGGGCAGTTGAAGTTTCGAGCTCCTACGAGCAGTACTTC
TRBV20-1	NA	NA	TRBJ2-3	CSARGRPAGDTQYF	TGCAGTGCTAGGGGGCGCCCAGCGGGAGATACGCAGTATTTT
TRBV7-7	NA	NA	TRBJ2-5	CASSPGETQYF	TGTGCTAGCAGCCCTGGGGAGACCCAGTACTTC
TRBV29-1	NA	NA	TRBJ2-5	CSVERGVIETQYF	TGCAGCGTTGAAAGGGGAGTGATAGAGACCCAGTACTTC
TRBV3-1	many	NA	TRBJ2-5	CASSQVGGGKETQYF	TGTGCCAGCAGCCAAGTTGGAGGCGGTAAAGAGACCCAGTACTTC
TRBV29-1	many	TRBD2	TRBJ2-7	CSVVSGAYEQYF	TGCAGCGTTGTTAGCGGGGCCTACGAGCAGTACTTC
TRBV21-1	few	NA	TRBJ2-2	CASSGQGTGELFF	TGTGCCAGCAGCGGACAGGGGACCGGGGAGCTGTTTTTT
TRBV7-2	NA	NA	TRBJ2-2	CASSWWTVNTGELFF	TGTGCCAGCAGCTGGTGGACTGTTAACACCGGGGAGCTGTTTTTT
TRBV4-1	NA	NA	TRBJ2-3	CASSQDLGVKDTQYF	TGCGCCAGCAGCCAAGATCTAGGTGTAAAAGATACGCAGTATTTT
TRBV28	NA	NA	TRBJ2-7	CASSRIAISSYEQYF	TGTGCCAGCAGTAGGATAGCGATTAGCTCCTACGAGCAGTACTTC
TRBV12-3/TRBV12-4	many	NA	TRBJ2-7	CASSPGNDHEQYF	TGTGCCAGCAGTCCCGGGAACGATCACGAGCAGTACTTC
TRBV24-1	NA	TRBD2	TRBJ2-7	CATSRGEDYEQYF	TGTGCCACCAGTCGGGGGGAGGACTACGAGCAGTACTTC
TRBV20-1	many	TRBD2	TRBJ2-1	CSARDLTSGSSYNEQFF	TGCAGTGCTAGAGATCTGACTAGCGGGAGCTCCTACAATGAGCAGTTCTTC